This is a list of T cell receptor beta chains from one sample in a study of blood T cells in healthy people across ages. TCRdb itself ran the 5' RACE reads through MiXCR, one entry per CDR3 protein. The table records fewer than 800,000 distinct CDR3 sequences, roughly 32% of them present only once. The source material was blood. The origin of the receptors is a woman aged 80 or older in good health. Both conserved end residues are part of each CDR3. Fields, in order: clone size, J gene, D gene, V gene, CDR3 protein. The D gene is left open where the match is weak. Clone size is shown for a subset of rows, as once, few, many or a class of expanded clone.

many,TRBJ2-1,TRBD1,TRBV5-5,CASSHGTGKFYNEQFF
many,TRBJ2-5,TRBD2,TRBV5-1,CASSLSLILAGGDGETQYF
NA,TRBJ2-3,TRBD2,TRBV20-1,CSPDREGTDTQYF
many,TRBJ2-3,TRBD2,TRBV7-2,CASIHRGGGYLTDTQYF
NA,TRBJ2-3,NA,TRBV12-3/TRBV12-4,CASSFAVTDTQYF
many,TRBJ2-7,TRBD2,TRBV12-3/TRBV12-4,CASSLRRTSGFYEQYF
NA,TRBJ1-4,NA,TRBV6-1,CASSDLGWSANEKRFF
NA,TRBJ2-5,NA,TRBV20-1,CSAIPPGSEQYF
NA,TRBJ2-1,TRBD1,TRBV19,CATKDRGSYNEQFF
many,TRBJ2-1,TRBD1,TRBV12-3/TRBV12-4,CASRTGTGGTYNEQFF
many,TRBJ1-5,TRBD1,TRBV5-6,CASSLRGPYQPQHF
NA,TRBJ2-1,TRBD2,TRBV29-1,CSVRMAGGPNEQFF
NA,TRBJ2-4,TRBD1,TRBV7-9,CASSLADRAAKNIQYF
NA,TRBJ2-1,TRBD2,TRBV6-4,CASSTGGAYNEQFF
NA,TRBJ2-1,NA,TRBV7-3,CASSVSQVSEQFF
few,TRBJ2-5,NA,TRBV5-1,CASSLSGTGNNEQYF
many,TRBJ1-2,NA,TRBV5-1,CASSLEGGLGYGYTF
NA,TRBJ1-1,NA,TRBV20-1,CSAPTRDTGGAEAFF
NA,TRBJ2-3,TRBD2,TRBV3-1,CASSQDLAGVPDTQYF
many,TRBJ1-5,NA,TRBV6-2/TRBV6-3,CASSYFAGSGNQPQHF
NA,TRBJ2-3,NA,TRBV28,CASSSSTRPTGTQYF
many,TRBJ1-2,NA,TRBV20-1,CSAGHPNYGYTF
many,TRBJ2-1,NA,TRBV4-2,CASSLRGERDNEQFF
NA,TRBJ1-5,NA,TRBV3-1,CASSLRGAGLNQPQHF
many,TRBJ2-3,NA,TRBV28,CASRTGRRTDTQYF
once,TRBJ2-1,NA,TRBV20-1,CSAEGRSSYNEQFF
many,TRBJ1-4,NA,TRBV25-1,CASSEYADRTNEKLFF
NA,NA,NA,TRBV20-1,CSATESHEQYF
many,TRBJ2-7,TRBD2,TRBV15,CATSPSTGLAGSKGVEQYF
many,TRBJ2-3,NA,TRBV28,CASSFEGGAVELADTQYF
many,TRBJ2-1,NA,TRBV20-1,CSANPGPRNEQFF
NA,TRBJ2-2,TRBD2,TRBV7-3,CASSRTSGNTGELFF
many,TRBJ2-7,TRBD2,TRBV12-5,CASGLGGSGGSNEQYF
NA,TRBJ1-2,NA,TRBV9,CASSLIGGAGYIF
few,TRBJ2-2,NA,TRBV3-1,CASSPPGLLLGFSGERFF
many,TRBJ2-7,NA,TRBV6-1,CASSEALGPYSYEQYF
many,TRBJ1-2,NA,TRBV5-1,CASSETANYGYTF
NA,TRBJ2-1,NA,TRBV7-9,CASSLDQEYNEQFF
few,TRBJ2-7,NA,TRBV30,CAWSAGMSSYEQYF
few,NA,NA,TRBV10-3,CAISDQAYEQYF
few,TRBJ1-1,NA,TRBV9,CASSVAAGVGTEAFF
many,TRBJ2-1,TRBD2,TRBV11-2,CASSPERGGINEQFF
many,TRBJ2-5,TRBD2,TRBV9,CASSSRLAGRETQYF
NA,TRBJ2-4,TRBD2,TRBV7-6,CATTPLAGGSGAKNIQYF
NA,TRBJ1-1,NA,TRBV6-5,CVTAREAAEAFF
many,TRBJ2-3,TRBD2,TRBV11-3,CASSFGGVTDTQYF
NA,TRBJ1-3,NA,TRBV5-6,CASSLPGPSSGNTIYF
NA,TRBJ2-1,NA,TRBV20-1,CSARPTSSYNEQFF
few,TRBJ2-5,TRBD1,TRBV5-1,CASSLGGDRFQETQYF
many,TRBJ1-1,NA,TRBV7-2,CASSREPGNTEAFF
NA,TRBJ2-1,TRBD1,TRBV29-1,CSVGGQGAYNEQFF
NA,TRBJ2-1,NA,TRBV5-1,CAGSLREGDPYNEQFF
many,TRBJ2-7,NA,TRBV5-1,CASSILGTSYEQYF
few,TRBJ1-4,NA,TRBV14,CASSQGGAGKEKLFF
NA,TRBJ2-6,NA,TRBV7-2,CASSFSGTPRVLTF
few,TRBJ1-1,NA,TRBV29-1,CSARPGGMNTEAFF
NA,TRBJ2-7,TRBD2,TRBV14,CASSQAVGGSYNEQYF
once,TRBJ2-7,NA,TRBV12-3/TRBV12-4,CASSLLVEPEQYF
NA,TRBJ2-7,TRBD1,TRBV20-1,CSALTGGHYEQYF